The rows below give T cell receptor beta chains drawn from one sample of a study of control samples from healthy donors and cancer patients. The table came from immunoSEQ multiplex PCR; TCRdb's copy has only in-frame clones and leaves some out. Here the sample spans 95,000 to 150,000 clones, around 88% being singletons. Sequenced input: blood. The receptor set was obtained from a man aged 40-50 years in good health. CDR3s include the opening cysteine and the closing phenylalanine or tryptophan. A D gene is named only where the DNA matches it firmly.

D gene: TRBD1; J gene: TRBJ2-7; V gene: TRBV4-1; CDR3 protein: CASSPHGTGTVDEQYF
D gene: NA; J gene: TRBJ2-7; V gene: TRBV4-1; CDR3 protein: CASSQDPYLNEQYF
D gene: NA; J gene: TRBJ1-2; V gene: TRBV5-4; CDR3 protein: CASSLRGRSEYTF
D gene: TRBD1; J gene: TRBJ1-1; V gene: TRBV3-1/TRBV3-2; CDR3 protein: CASRPSGQNEAFF
D gene: TRBD1; J gene: TRBJ2-7; V gene: TRBV19; CDR3 protein: CASSMGGQAYEQYF
D gene: TRBD1; J gene: TRBJ1-1; V gene: TRBV7-2; CDR3 protein: CASSFRQGRRNTEAFF
D gene: NA; J gene: TRBJ1-1; V gene: TRBV2; CDR3 protein: CASRGYPTEAFF
D gene: TRBD2; J gene: TRBJ2-2; V gene: TRBV5-1; CDR3 protein: CASSYSLAGAGELFF
D gene: NA; J gene: TRBJ2-1; V gene: TRBV7-2; CDR3 protein: CASSSQAYNEQFF
D gene: NA; J gene: TRBJ2-2; V gene: TRBV11-1; CDR3 protein: CASSPRRGTGELFF
D gene: TRBD2; J gene: TRBJ2-7; V gene: TRBV11-3; CDR3 protein: CASSLSQRGGFYEQYF
D gene: TRBD1; J gene: TRBJ1-2; V gene: TRBV7-3; CDR3 protein: CASSLFLGQPGESDGYTF
D gene: NA; J gene: TRBJ1-4; V gene: TRBV6-5; CDR3 protein: CASSYSRGSEKLFF
D gene: NA; J gene: TRBJ1-2; V gene: TRBV5-8; CDR3 protein: CASSPGGGPTF
D gene: TRBD1; J gene: TRBJ1-6; V gene: TRBV18; CDR3 protein: CASSPWDRGENNSPLHF
D gene: NA; J gene: TRBJ1-5; V gene: TRBV6-2/TRBV6-3; CDR3 protein: CASSYSSRPGNQPQHF
D gene: NA; J gene: TRBJ1-6; V gene: TRBV18; CDR3 protein: CASSVDARDSPLHF
D gene: NA; J gene: TRBJ1-1; V gene: TRBV18; CDR3 protein: CASSPPGAGTEAFF
D gene: NA; J gene: TRBJ1-4; V gene: TRBV9; CDR3 protein: CASSATGHEKLFF
D gene: NA; J gene: TRBJ2-2; V gene: TRBV15; CDR3 protein: CATMGGANTGELFF
D gene: NA; J gene: TRBJ2-7; V gene: TRBV10-3; CDR3 protein: CAIRSGQFYEQYF
D gene: TRBD1; J gene: TRBJ1-1; V gene: TRBV7-9; CDR3 protein: CASSLSGTGNTEAFF
D gene: NA; J gene: TRBJ2-3; V gene: TRBV7-9; CDR3 protein: CASSFATDTQYF
D gene: TRBD1; J gene: TRBJ2-2; V gene: TRBV27; CDR3 protein: CASHYAGGNTGELFF
D gene: NA; J gene: TRBJ2-3; V gene: TRBV6-5; CDR3 protein: CASALADTQYF
D gene: NA; J gene: TRBJ1-5; V gene: TRBV7-2; CDR3 protein: CASSTDRTGNQPQHF
D gene: TRBD1; J gene: TRBJ2-3; V gene: TRBV24-1; CDR3 protein: CATSDPVRGPVSGDTQYF
D gene: TRBD2; J gene: TRBJ2-7; V gene: TRBV27; CDR3 protein: CASRDTGGSYEQYF
D gene: TRBD1; J gene: TRBJ1-6; V gene: TRBV7-9; CDR3 protein: CASSSADRGLRYSPLHF
D gene: TRBD1; J gene: TRBJ1-1; V gene: TRBV3-1/TRBV3-2; CDR3 protein: CASSHSGTGTEAFF
D gene: NA; J gene: TRBJ1-2; V gene: TRBV19; CDR3 protein: CASSTPRTAYYGYTF
D gene: TRBD1; J gene: TRBJ2-2; V gene: TRBV19; CDR3 protein: CASTPDRGQYTGELFF
D gene: TRBD2; J gene: TRBJ2-5; V gene: TRBV7-9; CDR3 protein: CASSLASGGAETQYF
D gene: NA; J gene: TRBJ2-5; V gene: TRBV19; CDR3 protein: CASSIDQPGLETQYF
D gene: NA; J gene: TRBJ1-2; V gene: TRBV7-8; CDR3 protein: CASSASGNYGYTF
D gene: NA; J gene: TRBJ1-2; V gene: TRBV5-1; CDR3 protein: CASYLVEGHGYTF
D gene: NA; J gene: TRBJ1-5; V gene: TRBV7-2; CDR3 protein: CASSPGAASNQPQHF